This is a list of T cell receptor beta chains from one sample in a study of CXCR3-negative and CXCR3-positive naive CD8 T cells. TCRdb re-called the 5' RACE reads; every CDR3 protein appears as one record, without DNA. The table lists about 130,000 distinct CDR3 sequences. The sample taken for sequencing was naive CXCR3- CD8+ T cells from blood. Source of these receptors: a human donor in good health. Some clones in this sample may be carry-over from other donors' samples. Both conserved end residues are part of each CDR3.

j_call cdr3_length v_call cdr3_aa
TRBJ2-1 14 TRBV20-1 CSARRPSGVTEQFF
TRBJ2-1 14 TRBV12-3/TRBV12-4 CASGPTGGPNEQFF
TRBJ2-7 15 TRBV4-1 CASSLLYRGGYEQYF
TRBJ2-2 17 TRBV28 CASSFDRGQLVGGELFF
TRBJ2-7 15 TRBV5-1 CASSLEAMTSYEQYF
TRBJ2-2 15 TRBV28 CASSLLGRDTGELFF
TRBJ2-3 18 TRBV29-1 CSVASSRFTGGDSDTQYF
TRBJ2-7 14 TRBV2 CASTERQGDYEQYF
TRBJ2-7 14 TRBV20-1 CSARSGTGTYEQYF
TRBJ2-1 13 TRBV9 CASSGAVYNEQFF
TRBJ1-1 13 TRBV9 CASSGGAGTEAFF
TRBJ2-1 13 TRBV6-2/TRBV6-3 CASSETGDNEQFF
TRBJ2-7 11 TRBV7-9 CASSFEGEQYF
TRBJ2-1 15 TRBV29-1 CSVVQRGGSYNEQFF
TRBJ2-1 16 TRBV3-1 CASSQPGPGTYNEQFF
TRBJ1-2 16 TRBV4-3 CASSQDGGTGLGGYTF
TRBJ2-7 13 TRBV4-3 CASSQGDRYEQYF
TRBJ1-6 15 TRBV28 CASSLVSRVASPLHF
TRBJ2-1 15 TRBV11-1 CASSLVSGFNNEQFF
TRBJ2-7 14 TRBV27 CASSLLSGPYEQYF
TRBJ2-5 13 TRBV4-2 CASSQASDSREYF
TRBJ2-1 16 TRBV7-8 CASSLERVYSYNEQFF
TRBJ2-1 12 TRBV5-5 CASSLGAREQFF
TRBJ2-5 16 TRBV29-1 CSVEDLVGQGPETQYF
TRBJ2-7 16 TRBV19 CASSMRGRENSYEQYF
TRBJ2-3 21 TRBV28 CASSPFPGTGGNSPFKDTQYF
TRBJ1-1 17 TRBV11-2 CAGSSPADRRMNTEAFF
TRBJ2-3 13 TRBV9 CASSPPITDTQYF
TRBJ2-6 16 TRBV7-9 CASSAIQVSGANVLTF
TRBJ2-7 21 TRBV5-1 CASSSGTGGPGLAEMSYEQYF
TRBJ1-1 13 TRBV12-3/TRBV12-4 CASIGAPNTEAFF
TRBJ2-2 15 TRBV7-3 CASGLGTGLTGELFF
TRBJ1-1 11 TRBV29-1 CSVGENTEAFF
TRBJ1-2 15 TRBV7-9 CASSLVQASHHGYTF
TRBJ2-1 17 TRBV4-3 CASSHLPGLALNNEQFF
TRBJ2-1 15 TRBV7-9 CASSPVASAYNEQFF
TRBJ2-2 18 TRBV7-6 CASSLAETGLENTGELFF
TRBJ2-7 14 TRBV15 CATSRERQAYEQYF
TRBJ2-5 16 TRBV20-1 CSATRWGLADQETQYF
TRBJ2-3 13 TRBV7-6 CASSPVVGDTQYF
TRBJ2-3 18 TRBV7-8 CASNQNPLLATLTDTLYF
TRBJ2-1 14 TRBV4-2 CASSPPRGQDEQFF
TRBJ1-2 18 TRBV23-1 CASSHPGGVEELNYGYTF
TRBJ2-1 12 TRBV6-2/TRBV6-3 CASSYFYNEQFF
TRBJ2-6 16 TRBV12-3/TRBV12-4 CASSLAWEGGANVLTF
TRBJ2-5 14 TRBV5-4 CASSLSVGEETQYF
TRBJ2-3 16 TRBV18 CASSFYGLGGTDTQYF
TRBJ2-7 15 TRBV29-1 CSVQPPGPRAYEQYF
TRBJ2-5 19 TRBV15 CATSRDPTSGGTFQETQYF
TRBJ1-5 16 TRBV2 CASSGLTGGKWQPQHF
TRBJ2-3 17 TRBV27 CASSLPGQGFLTDTQYF
TRBJ2-7 16 TRBV4-1 CASRPTIDRVYYEQYF
TRBJ2-1 16 TRBV5-1 CASSLGGDSSYNEQFF